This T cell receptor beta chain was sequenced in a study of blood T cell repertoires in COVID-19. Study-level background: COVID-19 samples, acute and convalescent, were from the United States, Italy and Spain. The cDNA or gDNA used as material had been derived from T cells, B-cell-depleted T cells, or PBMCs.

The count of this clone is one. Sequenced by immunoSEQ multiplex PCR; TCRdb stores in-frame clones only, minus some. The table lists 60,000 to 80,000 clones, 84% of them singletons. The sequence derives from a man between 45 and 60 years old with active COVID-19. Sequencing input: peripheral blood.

The CDR3 DNA is TGTGCCAGCAGCTTATTATACGGGACTCCTAGCACAGATACGCAGTATTTT. Its protein product is CASSLLYGTPSTDTQYF. The V call is TRBV7-9, the J call TRBJ2-3; tentative D call: TRBD2 (6 bases). Germline-derived CDR1 and CDR2 are SEHNR and FQNEAQ (reference sequence). Trimming stripped 2 bases from V and 0 bases from J, with 15 bases between. The length of the CDR3 is 17 residues.